A single T cell receptor beta chain is shown here with its context. Its antigen is not identified. Produced via immunoSEQ multiplex PCR; TCRdb's table is partial and in-frame only. Of about 170,000 clones listed, roughly 92% are singletons. The entry originates in a study of T cell responses to AZD1222 COVID-19 vaccine. Study in general: Second-dose intervals near 4 or 12 weeks were combined.

Regarding the study as a whole: Receipt of two AZD1222 doses was followed by a rise in Spike-specific TCR breadth and depth. Clonal diversity may have been underestimated in mostly white British donors. Repertoire sampling was restricted to post-peak T cell response timepoints.

Germline values: CDR1 SGHTA, CDR2 FQGNSA. V was clipped by 3 bases and J by 7 bases, with 7 bases between them. The CDR3 totals 12 residues. The sample consisted of peripheral blood, taken on day 0 of AZD1222 vaccination. The sequence came from an adult in good health. This chain links TRBV7-2 with TRBJ1-5, with D hard to call. CDR3 protein: CASSLGVQPQHF. The DNA of the CDR3 is TGTGCCAGCAGCTTGGGTGTCCAGCCCCAGCATTTT.